Following are 21 T cell receptor beta chains from one sample sequenced in a study of T cells after yellow fever vaccination. TCRdb re-analysed the 5' RACE reads in MiXCR, keeping a single row per CDR3 protein. In the table there are about 340,000 distinct CDR3 sequences, approximately 12% of which are singletons. The sequencing used CD4+ T cells sorted from PBMCs, collected 15 days after the yellow fever booster vaccination. The source is a man in his late teens or twenties who received the YFV17D yellow fever vaccine.

This clonotype was observed a handful of times. This chain joins TRBV4-1 and TRBJ2-3; D call uncertain. The germline V gene encodes CDR1 MGHRA and CDR2 YSYEKL. This CDR3 has 15 residues. V was trimmed by 2 bases and J by 6 bases, leaving 15 bases between them. CDR3 coding DNA: TGCGCCAGCAGCCAACCCAACTTTAGGCCTGATACGCAGTATTTT. Its protein is CASSQPNFRPDTQYF.

This clonotype was seen only a few times. The rearrangement joins TRBV15 to TRBJ1-1, with unresolved D. The V gene lost 0 bases and the J gene lost 0 bases, with 11 bases spanning the gap. Germline V lookup: CDR1 LNHNV, CDR2 YYDKDF (reference sequence). The CDR3 contains 16 residues. The CDR3 loop is CATSRDARALNTEAFF. The DNA of the CDR3 is TGTGCCACCAGCAGAGATGCTCGGGCCTTGAACACTGAAGCTTTCTTT.

This clonotype was seen repeatedly, ten times or more. The genes are TRBV6-1 and TRBJ1-1; D is perhaps TRBD1 (5 bases). The V end lost 9 bases, the J end lost 3 bases, and 17 bases lay between the germline ends. Germline V lookup: CDR1 MNHNS, CDR2 SASEGT. The CDR3 is made up of 14 amino acids. The CDR3 nucleotides read TGTGCCAGTTTCCCTAGGGGTACGGACACTGAAGCTTTCTTT. Translated, it gives CASFPRGTDTEAFF.

This clonotype was seen a handful of times. The gene calls are TRBV4-3 and TRBJ2-3, with 7 bases matching TRBD2. The CDR3 has 14 residues. The trim removed 4 bases at V and 8 bases at J, leaving 9 bases unmatched. Germline V CDR1 and CDR2: LGHNA, YSLEER. As DNA, the CDR3 is TGCGCCAGCAGCCCCGAAGCGGGGAGTGGTACGCAGTATTTT. Residues: CASSPEAGSGTQYF.

This clonotype was counted between two and nine times. The CDR3, as DNA: TGTGCCATCAGTGAACTGAGGACTAGCGGTAGCACAGATACGCAGTATTTT. Translation gives CAISELRTSGSTDTQYF. The rearrangement joins TRBV10-3 to TRBJ2-3, with 10 bases identical to TRBD2. Per the germline V gene, CDR1 is ENHRY and CDR2 is SYGVKD. J lost 0 bases, V lost 3 bases, and 6 bases had no gene match. The CDR3 loop spans 17 amino acids.

The V call is TRBV7-3, the J call TRBJ2-1; D ambiguous. V lost 3 bases and J 8 bases, leaving 5 bases between the germline ends. Germline assignment: CDR1 SGHTA and CDR2 FQGTGA. The CDR3 extends over 11 amino acids. Here the CDR3 reads CASSFNDEQFF. CDR3 nucleotides: TGTGCCAGCAGCTTTAACGATGAGCAGTTCTTC.

In this sample, this clonotype turned up many times. This sequence joins TRBV24-1 and TRBJ2-1, with a weak D call TRBD2 (6 bases). CDR3 length equals 16 residues. V was pared by 7 bases and J by 5 bases, with 20 bases between. Germline V gives CDR1 KGHDR, CDR2 SFDVKD. The CDR3 nucleotides are TGTGCCACCAGAGATCCAGGACTAAATACCGACAATGAGCAGTTCTTC. It specifies CATRDPGLNTDNEQFF.

There are a few counts of this clonotype. The chain carries TRBV6-1 and TRBJ2-3; D not certain. CDR1 and CDR2 from the germline V gene are MNHNS and SASEGT. The CDR3 consists of 13 residues. The V gene lost 1 base and the J gene lost 5 bases, with 7 bases spanning the gap. In DNA form, the CDR3 reads TGTGCCAGCAGTGAAGGCAACCGAGATACGCAGTATTTT. Translating gives CASSEGNRDTQYF.

The sample holds a few counts of this clonotype. V gene TRBV4-2 combines with J gene TRBJ1-3; D is ambiguous. There are 16 residues in the CDR3. Between the trimmed V and J ends, which lost 0 bases and 2 bases, there was a span of 11 bases. Germline V gene data show CDR1 as LGHNA and CDR2 as YNFKEQ. In nucleotides, the CDR3 is TGTGCCAGCAGCCAAGATTGGGGAGCCGCTGGAAACACCATATATTTT. This codes for CASSQDWGAAGNTIYF.

This clonotype was seen many times. This chain joins TRBV3-1 and TRBJ1-1; no clear D gene. CDR3 length equals 13 residues. Trimming pared 3 bases from V and 0 bases from J, leaving 5 bases between. Germline V gives CDR1 LGHDT, CDR2 YNNKEL (reference sequence). DNA of the CDR3: TGTGCCAGCAGCCAGGGGTTGAACACTGAAGCTTTCTTT. Translated, it gives CASSQGLNTEAFF.

The chain uses TRBV6-1 and TRBJ1-5; TRBD1 aligns across 7 bases. CDR3 size: 14 residues. Looked up from germline, CDR1 is MNHNS and CDR2 is SASEGT. Germline trimming cut 7 bases from V and 3 bases from J; bases unmatched to any gene: 6. CDR3 loop: CASMGTAPNQPQHF. The DNA for the CDR3 is TGTGCCAGCATGGGGACAGCTCCCAATCAGCCCCAGCATTTT.

This clonotype has a handful of counts. This chain uses TRBV6-2 or TRBV6-3 with TRBJ1-1, with 11 bases aligning to TRBD1. CDR1 is MNHEY and CDR2 is SVGEGT in the germline V gene. Germline trimming cut 6 bases from V and 0 bases from J; bases unmatched to any gene: 12. The CDR3 runs to 18 residues. The CDR3 DNA follows: TGTGCCAGCAGGCGGGACTCCGGGACAGGGGGACTGAACACTGAAGCTTTCTTT. This gives the protein CASRRDSGTGGLNTEAFF.

The sample holds many counts of this clonotype. The V and J genes are TRBV5-1 and TRBJ2-2, with 8 bases fitting TRBD1. The CDR3 runs 14 residues. The ends lost 4 bases at V and 4 bases at J; junction bases unmatched: 3. Per germline, CDR1 SGHRS and CDR2 YFSETQ. The CDR3 DNA is TGCGCCAGCAGCCTGGGGACAGGCACCGGGGAGCTGTTTTTT. Protein product: CASSLGTGTGELFF.

A few counts support this clonotype. The chain employs TRBV4-3 and TRBJ2-1; TRBD2 is a possible D gene (6 bases). Germline CDR1 is LGHNA and CDR2 is YSLEER. The CDR3 extends over 15 amino acids. V shed 0 bases and J shed 6 bases, with 12 bases lying between them. The chain's CDR3 is CASSQDGISGNEQFF. The CDR3 coding sequence is TGCGCCAGCAGCCAAGATGGTATTAGCGGCAATGAGCAGTTCTTC.

This chain links TRBV6-1 with TRBJ1-1; D not certain. The CDR3 length is 14 residues. Between the trimmed V and J ends, which lost 2 bases and 0 bases, there was a span of 7 bases. Germline V gene sequence: CDR1 MNHNS, CDR2 SASEGT. CDR3 residues: CASSESGLNTEAFF. DNA of the CDR3: TGTGCCAGCAGTGAATCGGGTTTGAACACTGAAGCTTTCTTT.

This clonotype has a handful of counts. The chain is built from TRBV5-4 and TRBJ1-1, with TRBD1 identical over 8 bases. The CDR3 spans 14 residues. V shed 4 bases and J 3 bases; nucleotides not matched to a gene: 5. The germline V gene has CDR1 SGHNT and CDR2 YYREEE (reference sequence). CDR3 amino acids: CASSQGARDTEAFF. In nucleotides, the CDR3 is TGTGCCAGCAGCCAGGGGGCGCGGGACACTGAAGCTTTCTTT. The full variable domain, rest sourced from reference TRBV5-4 and TRBJ1-1, is ETGVTQSPTHLIKTRGQQVTLRCSSQSGHNTVSWYQQALGQGPQFIFQYYREEENGRGNFPPRFSGLQFPNYSSELNVNALELDDSALYLCASSQGARDTEAFFGQGTRLTVV.

V is TRBV7-2 and J is TRBJ2-3; 9 bases map to TRBD2. The germline gives CDR1 SGHTA, CDR2 FQGNSA. The CDR3 totals 15 residues. The V and J ends lost 2 bases and 3 bases, in that order; junction bases with no gene match: 3. The CDR3 spells CASSLQAGGTDTQYF. In DNA form, the CDR3 reads TGTGCCAGCAGCTTACAGGCGGGAGGGACAGATACGCAGTATTTT.

This clonotype was seen more than once but under ten times. This sequence joins TRBV3-1 and TRBJ2-2, with D tentatively TRBD1 or TRBD2 (5 bases each). Trimming removed 0 bases at V and 4 bases at J, with 9 bases between. The CDR3 runs to 15 residues. Per germline, CDR1 LGHDT and CDR2 YNNKEL (reference sequence). CDR3 DNA: TGTGCCAGCAGCCAAGATGAAGGGACCACCGGGGAGCTGTTTTTT. It encodes CASSQDEGTTGELFF.

A few counts support this clonotype. V usage is TRBV9 and J usage is TRBJ2-1; D might be TRBD2 (6 bases). Between the trimmed V and J ends, which lost 3 bases and 6 bases, there was a span of 13 bases. This CDR3 contains 14 residues. Germline V gene data show CDR1 as SGDLS and CDR2 as YYNGEE. The CDR3 bases are TGTGCCAGCAGCGAGGCGGGACGGGGCAATGAGCAGTTCTTC. Amino acids: CASSEAGRGNEQFF.

This clonotype showed up just a few times. J is TRBJ1-2 and V is TRBV28; D is unresolved. V lost 7 bases, J lost 5 bases, and 5 bases lay in between. The germline V gene encodes CDR1 MDHEN and CDR2 SYDVKM. CDR3 length equals 10 residues. CDR3 loop: CASNKYGYTF. The CDR3 DNA reads TGTGCCAGCAACAAGTATGGCTACACCTTC.

This rearrangement joins TRBV5-6 to TRBJ2-5; D is unresolved. Per germline, CDR1 SGHDT and CDR2 YYEEEE. V was trimmed by 3 bases and J by 7 bases, leaving 10 bases between them. This CDR3 region has 12 residues. CDR3 bases: TGTGCCAGCAGCTCAGAGAAGGGGACCCAGTACTTC. Translation: CASSSEKGTQYF.